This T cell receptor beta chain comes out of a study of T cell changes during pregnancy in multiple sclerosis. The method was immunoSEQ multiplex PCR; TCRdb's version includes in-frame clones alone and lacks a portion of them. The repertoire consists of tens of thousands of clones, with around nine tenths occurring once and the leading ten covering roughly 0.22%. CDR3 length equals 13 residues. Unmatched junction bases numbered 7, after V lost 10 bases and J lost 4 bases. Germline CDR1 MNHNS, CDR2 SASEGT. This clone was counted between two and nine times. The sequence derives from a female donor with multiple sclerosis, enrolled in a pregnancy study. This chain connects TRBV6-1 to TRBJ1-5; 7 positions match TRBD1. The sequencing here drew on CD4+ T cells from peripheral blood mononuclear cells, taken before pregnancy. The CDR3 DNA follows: TGTGCCACCAGGACAGGAACGAATCAGCCCCAGCATTTT. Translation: CATRTGTNQPQHF.